This T cell receptor (beta chain) was retrieved from a study of radiotherapy plus CTLA-4 blockade in lung cancer. Whole-study context: Around a sixth of patients responded objectively, and approximately 31% achieved disease control.

Each patient with chemo-refractory metastatic non-small-cell lung cancer was treated with focal radiation plus CTLA-4 blockade using ipilimumab. Method: immunoSEQ multiplex PCR; TCRdb's copy keeps in-frame clones and lacks some. The repertoire holds more than 80,000 clones, over 75% seen once, with 2.4% in the top ten. Study-level points and caveats: After treatment with radiotherapy plus ipilimumab, TCR clones that came from the tumor expanded in blood.

Points on this clone: The antigen remains unidentified.

This TCR came from a human donor with non-small cell lung cancer that progressed on radiotherapy plus ipilimumab. Some clones in this sample may be carry-over from other donors' samples. Specimen: peripheral blood, collected from a patient treated with radiotherapy plus ipilimumab.

CDR3 region: CAWSLWGAHEKLFF. In DNA, the CDR3 is TGTGCCTGGAGCCTATGGGGGGCTCATGAAAAACTGTTTTTT. The rearrangement joins TRBV30 to TRBJ1-4; D is possibly TRBD1 (6 bases). Per germline, CDR1 GTSNPN and CDR2 SVGIG (reference sequence). Trimming removed 3 bases from V and 6 bases from J, with 14 bases in between. The CDR3 length is 14 residues.